This TCR beta chain was sequenced during a study of T cells expressing NK-cell markers. For the study at large: Repertoire data for TCR beta were derived from sorted T cells (CD3+CD56+NKG2C+, CD3+CD56+NKG2C- and CD3+CD56-NKG2C+).

This CDR3 has 13 amino acids. From germline, CDR1 is SNHLY and CDR2 FYNNEI. Following a re-call of the 5' RACE reads, TCRdb has one entry per CDR3 protein and lacks DNA. This table holds approximately 550,000 distinct CDR3 sequences. Study-wide results and caveats: Researchers report these clonotypes also headed the CD3+CD56-NKG2C+ fraction in several donors.

For this clonotype: What it recognizes is unknown.

Specimen: blood T cells: a sorted CD56 or NKG2C T cell subset, CD4+ or CD8+ T cells, or bulk PBMC T cells (not recorded which). The chain recombines TRBV2 with TRBJ2-2; TCRdb's D gene call, TRBD1, goes unchecked for lack of DNA. This receptor was taken from a young man in good health. CDR3 protein: CTCRGGGSGELFF.